This T cell receptor beta chain was observed in a study of cytomegalovirus exposure and HLA in healthy donors. The overall study: Earlier, approximately 180 million T cells were analyzed, and 117 million unique TCR beta sequences were found among them. Of over 350 genotyped donors, around 80% grouped in the Caucasian-associated ancestry cluster. Points from the study as a whole: Productive rates of about 87% or about 30% were seen for most TCR beta V segments in an earlier analysis.

A remark on this clone: The antigen is unknown.

The PCR employed 60 Vbeta primers together with 13 Jbeta primers. Only in-frame clones appear in the TCRdb table, and some are missing; sequencing was by immunoSEQ multiplex PCR. The table shows about 120,000 clones, with 6.5% to 9.5% occurring only once. The CDR3 length is 13 residues. V lost 7 bases, J lost 2 bases, and 15 bases lay in between. Germline V gene lookup returns CDR1 SQVTM and CDR2 ANQGSEA. The sequence was obtained from a woman aged 40 to 50 in good health and CMV-seropositive. Sequences were obtained from PBMCs. This chain links TRBV29-1 with TRBJ2-7; no definite D call. This CDR3 reads CSGALGRPYEQYF. The CDR3 nucleotides read TGCAGCGGGGCGTTGGGTCGCCCCTACGAGCAGTACTTC.